These T cell receptor beta chains were read from a single sample in a study of T cells in Graves' hyperthyroidism and ophthalmopathy. TCRdb passed the multiplex PCR reads through MiXCR, listing each CDR3 protein once. This table has 700,000 to 850,000 distinct CDR3 sequences, 30% to 40% appearing once. Sequenced material: blood. These receptors originate from a woman aged 35 to 49 with Graves' hyperthyroidism. Both conserved end residues are part of each CDR3. Fields, in order: D gene, clone size, V gene, J gene, CDR3 protein, CDR3 DNA. The D gene is left open where the match is weak. Rows give clone size only sometimes, using once, few, many, or a class for an expanded clone.

TRBD2	NA	TRBV11-1	TRBJ2-5	CASSLAAGSGETQYF	TGTGCCAGCAGCTTAGCAGCGGGGTCTGGGGAGACCCAGTACTTC
TRBD1	NA	TRBV29-1	TRBJ1-5	CSTTDRAQPQHF	TGCAGCACTACGGACAGGGCGCAGCCCCAGCATTTT
NA	few	TRBV5-1	TRBJ1-1	CASSSRASMNTEAFF	TGCGCCAGCAGCTCCAGGGCTTCAATGAACACTGAAGCTTTCTTT
NA	NA	TRBV6-1	TRBJ2-7	CASEKAFSYEQYF	TGTGCCAGCGAAAAGGCCTTCTCCTACGAGCAGTACTTC
NA	NA	TRBV10-3	TRBJ2-7	CAMTGTSAHEQYF	TGTGCCATGACCGGGACTTCAGCCCACGAGCAGTACTTC
TRBD2	NA	TRBV7-8	TRBJ2-5	CASSFLAGGPLGQETQYF	TGTGCCAGCAGCTTTCTAGCGGGAGGCCCCCTGGGACAAGAGACCCAGTACTTC
TRBD1	many	TRBV5-5	TRBJ1-3	CASSWDSERDTIYF	TGTGCCAGCAGCTGGGACAGTGAGAGAGACACCATATATTTT
TRBD1	NA	TRBV20-1	TRBJ2-7	CSARGTGLHEQYF	TGCAGTGCTCGCGGGACAGGGCTACACGAGCAGTACTTC
NA	many	TRBV12-3/TRBV12-4	TRBJ1-5	CASSANNQPQHF	TGTGCCAGCAGTGCAAACAATCAGCCCCAGCATTTT
NA	few	TRBV6-5	TRBJ2-5	CASGEEETQYF	TGTGCCAGCGGGGAAGAAGAGACCCAGTACTTC
NA	many	TRBV7-2	TRBJ1-2	CASSYRQIYGYTF	TGTGCCAGCAGCTACCGACAGATCTATGGCTACACCTTC
TRBD1	NA	TRBV6-2/TRBV6-3	TRBJ2-7	CASQIGTGLYEQYF	TGTGCCTCCCAAATAGGGACAGGGCTCTACGAGCAGTACTTC
NA	many	TRBV24-1	TRBJ1-1	CATSGGREAFF	TGTGCCACCAGTGGAGGACGTGAAGCTTTCTTT
TRBD1	NA	TRBV6-5	TRBJ2-5	CASSEVTGSGGETQYF	TGTGCCAGCAGCGAGGTGACAGGGTCCGGCGGAGAGACCCAGTACTTC
NA	many	TRBV6-4	TRBJ2-6	CASSENLWANVLTF	TGTGCCAGCAGTGAAAATTTGTGGGCCAACGTCCTGACTTTC
NA	many	TRBV19	TRBJ1-2	CAIGSADGYTF	TGTGCCATCGGATCTGCGGATGGCTACACCTTC
TRBD1	many	TRBV2	TRBJ1-1	CASRGQVNTEAFF	TGTGCCAGCAGGGGACAGGTAAACACTGAAGCTTTCTTT
NA	few	TRBV19	TRBJ1-5	CASSPRTGLSNQPQHF	TGTGCCAGTAGTCCGCGTACAGGCCTTAGCAATCAGCCCCAGCATTTT
NA	NA	TRBV5-4	TRBJ2-7	CASTLEGASSYEQYF	TGTGCCAGCACCCTAGAAGGGGCCAGCTCCTACGAGCAGTACTTC
NA	many	TRBV15	TRBJ1-5	CATSRVSNQPQHF	TGTGCCACCAGCAGGGTAAGCAATCAGCCCCAGCATTTT
NA	many	TRBV7-9	TRBJ2-5	CASSRDSERETQYF	TGTGCCAGCAGTCGCGACAGCGAAAGAGAGACCCAGTACTTC
TRBD1	NA	TRBV28	TRBJ1-5	CASSPQGEGNQPQHF	TGTGCCAGCAGTCCGCAGGGGGAGGGCAATCAGCCCCAGCATTTT
NA	many	TRBV14	TRBJ1-6	CASTSGAYSPLHF	TGTGCCAGCACGTCAGGGGCGTATTCACCCCTCCACTTT
NA	NA	TRBV19	TRBJ1-2	CASSKRKSGTIGSYTF	TGTGCCAGTAGTAAGAGAAAATCCGGGACAATTGGAAGCTACACCTTC
NA	few	TRBV18	TRBJ2-7	CASSPMSLRGEQYF	TGTGCCAGCTCACCCATGAGCCTACGAGGTGAGCAGTACTTC
TRBD1	NA	TRBV10-3	TRBJ2-7	CASKSGTGSSYEQYF	TGTGCCAGCAAGTCAGGGACAGGGTCCTCCTACGAGCAGTACTTC
NA	many	TRBV5-1	TRBJ1-2	CASSLEQPYGYTF	TGCGCCAGCAGCTTGGAACAGCCCTATGGCTACACCTTC
NA	NA	TRBV7-3	TRBJ1-1	CASSHNTRQAFF	TGTGCCAGCAGCCACAACACCCGCCAAGCTTTCTTT
TRBD1	few	TRBV10-3	TRBJ2-7	CAIRNFGTDSYEQYF	TGTGCCATCAGAAACTTCGGGACAGATAGCTACGAGCAGTACTTC
TRBD1	many	TRBV24-1	TRBJ2-7	CASRQGDSYEQYF	TGTGCCTCACGGCAGGGGGACTCCTACGAGCAGTACTTC
NA	many	TRBV12-3/TRBV12-4	TRBJ1-1	CASSNRAEAFF	TGTGCCAGCAGTAACCGGGCTGAAGCTTTCTTT
TRBD1	NA	TRBV5-1	TRBJ1-2	CASRPDRVEGYTF	TGCGCCAGCAGACCCGACAGGGTTGAAGGCTACACCTTC
NA	NA	TRBV29-1	TRBJ1-1	CSVDDGDMNTEAFF	TGCAGCGTTGACGACGGGGATATGAACACTGAAGCTTTCTTT
TRBD1	few	TRBV13	TRBJ2-5	CASSPGTGLGQETQYF	TGTGCCAGCAGCCCAGGGACAGGGTTGGGCCAAGAGACCCAGTACTTC
NA	NA	TRBV7-9	TRBJ1-3	CASSRATYGYTIYF	TGTGCCAGCAGCCGGGCAACCTATGGCTACACCATATATTTT
NA	NA	TRBV20-1	TRBJ2-7	CSAREAGSYNEQYF	TGCAGTGCTAGAGAGGCGGGGTCCTACAATGAGCAGTACTTC
TRBD1	NA	TRBV12-3/TRBV12-4	TRBJ1-5	CASRLGQGLGQPQHF	TGTGCCAGCAGACTAGGACAGGGTTTGGGTCAGCCCCAGCATTTT
NA	NA	TRBV7-9	TRBJ2-7	CASSLAVTGYNEQYF	TGTGCCAGCAGTTTAGCGGTTACAGGATACAATGAGCAGTACTTC
NA	few	TRBV6-1	TRBJ2-5	CASRRGLQETQYF	TGTGCCAGCAGGAGGGGACTCCAAGAGACCCAGTACTTC
NA	many	TRBV19	TRBJ1-5	CASSIRGSGQPQHF	TGTGCCAGTAGTATCCGGGGTAGCGGTCAGCCCCAGCATTTT
NA	NA	TRBV5-1	TRBJ2-7	CASSLGGPYSDNEQYF	TGCGCCAGCAGCTTGGGCGGGCCCTACTCGGACAATGAGCAGTACTTC
TRBD1	few	TRBV2	TRBJ2-7	CASSFDRGHEQYF	TGTGCCAGCAGTTTCGACAGGGGGCACGAGCAGTACTTC
NA	NA	TRBV10-3	TRBJ2-6	CAISATHPRANVLTF	TGTGCCATCAGCGCGACACACCCCAGAGCCAACGTCCTGACTTTC
NA	few	TRBV5-1	TRBJ1-5	CASSPGESQPQHF	TGCGCCAGCAGCCCGGGGGAGAGTCAGCCCCAGCATTTT
NA	NA	TRBV6-5	TRBJ1-1	CATDAGVGTEAFF	TGTGCCACCGATGCCGGGGTAGGCACTGAAGCTTTCTTT
NA	once	TRBV5-1	TRBJ2-2	CASGLPTNTGELFF	TGCGCCAGCGGGTTACCAACGAACACCGGGGAGCTGTTTTTT
TRBD2	few	TRBV6-5	TRBJ2-3	CASSEVGGDGTQYF	TGTGCCAGCAGTGAGGTCGGGGGGGATGGTACGCAGTATTTT
TRBD1	NA	TRBV5-1	TRBJ2-7	CASRADRAKDEQYF	TGCGCCAGCAGGGCTGACAGGGCGAAGGACGAGCAGTACTTC
NA	few	TRBV12-3/TRBV12-4	TRBJ1-1	CASSLIPAKLNTEAFF	TGTGCCAGCAGTTTAATCCCAGCCAAGCTGAACACTGAAGCTTTCTTT
TRBD1	NA	TRBV19	TRBJ2-7	CASSRTGGKYF	TGTGCCAGTAGTAGGACAGGGGGGAAGTACTTC
TRBD2	many	TRBV6-5	TRBJ2-5	CASRESGGSATQYF	TGTGCCAGCAGAGAAAGCGGGGGGAGTGCGACCCAGTACTTC
NA	many	TRBV20-1	TRBJ2-7	CSAREGPTVSYEQYF	TGCAGTGCTAGAGAGGGCCCGACGGTCTCCTACGAGCAGTACTTC
TRBD2	NA	TRBV7-2	TRBJ2-7	CASSFYFASGTYEQYF	TGTGCCAGCAGCTTTTACTTCGCTAGCGGGACTTACGAGCAGTACTTC
NA	many	TRBV29-1	TRBJ1-2	CSVADRRQTYGYTF	TGCAGCGTAGCGGACAGACGTCAGACCTATGGCTACACCTTC
TRBD1	few	TRBV25-1	TRBJ2-4	CASSDNPGQGLYIQYF	TGTGCCAGCAGTGACAATCCGGGACAGGGGTTGTACATTCAGTACTTC
NA	few	TRBV7-9	TRBJ2-2	CASTRSPGELFF	TGTGCCAGCACCAGAAGCCCCGGGGAGCTGTTTTTT
NA	once	TRBV7-2	TRBJ1-5	CASRENLGWDTGQPQHF	TGTGCCAGCAGGGAAAATTTAGGGTGGGATACGGGTCAGCCCCAGCATTTT